One T cell receptor (beta chain) is described in this entry. Seattle-derived patients entered the study during active infection and were followed longitudinally. This record comes from a study of blood T cell repertoires in COVID-19. For the study at large: Acute and convalescent COVID-19 samples came from the United States, Italy and Spain.

As originally analysed: Estimates of nucleated cell counts were drawn from the amplification of reference gene primers. Sequenced by immunoSEQ multiplex PCR; TCRdb stores in-frame clones only, minus some. V and J calls and clone size are given by that table; D and trimming were obtained from the DNA. The data show 200,000 to 300,000 clones, 91% seen once. Sequencing input: peripheral blood. This TCR derives from a person aged 18-30 years with COVID-19, enrolled during active disease.

The CDR3 sequence is CASSPGQEAFF. The CDR3 DNA is TGTGCCAGCAGCCCGGGACAGGAAGCTTTCTTT. The J gene is TRBJ1-1, the V gene TRBV12-3 or TRBV12-4; 7 nucleotides agree with TRBD1. The J segment lost 8 bases and the V segment lost 6 bases, leaving 3 bases of the junction unmatched. The CDR3 runs 11 residues.